The 4 T cell receptor beta chains reported below all come from one sample, sequenced in a study of Ad26.COV2.S vaccination and SARS-CoV-2 variants. Libraries were prepared by immunoSEQ multiplex PCR; TCRdb keeps only in-frame clonotypes and omits some of them. The sample records about 98,000 clones, 80% being singletons. Material: peripheral blood, obtained after recovery from COVID-19. These receptors were taken from a human donor who had recovered from COVID-19.

CDR3: CASSARGNQPQHF. The CDR3 bases are TGTGCCAGCAGCGCCCGGGGCAATCAGCCCCAGCATTTT. J is TRBJ1-5 and V is TRBV6-5; D not certain. Germline V gene lookup returns CDR1 MNHEY and CDR2 SVGAGI. V was clipped by 6 bases and J by 2 bases, with 8 bases between them. CDR3 length equals 13 residues.

The genes are TRBV19 and TRBJ2-2; 10 positions match TRBD1. The CDR3 consists of 14 residues. Germline trimming cut 4 bases from V and 7 bases from J; bases unmatched to any gene: 3. From germline, CDR1 is LNHDA and CDR2 SQIVND (reference sequence). The CDR3 DNA follows: TGTGCCAGTAGTACCAGGACAGGGGGCGGGGAGCTGTTTTTT. This translates into CASSTRTGGGELFF.

The chain employs TRBV28 and TRBJ2-6, with D unresolved. Trimming stripped 5 bases from V and 4 bases from J, with 6 bases between. The CDR3 has 13 amino acids. Per the germline V gene, CDR1 is MDHEN and CDR2 is SYDVKM. In nucleotides, the CDR3 is TGTGCCAGCAGTCTAGAGGGGGCCAACGTCCTGACTTTC. Its protein product is CASSLEGANVLTF.

V is TRBV5-1 and J is TRBJ1-1, with a possible D match to TRBD1 (6 bases). V lost 2 bases and J lost 5, with 16 bases in between. Looked up from germline, CDR1 is SGHRS and CDR2 is YFSETQ. The CDR3 sequence is 15 residues long. CDR3 residues: CASSFGVAGETEAFF. DNA of the CDR3: TGCGCCAGCAGCTTTGGGGTCGCAGGGGAGACTGAAGCTTTCTTT.